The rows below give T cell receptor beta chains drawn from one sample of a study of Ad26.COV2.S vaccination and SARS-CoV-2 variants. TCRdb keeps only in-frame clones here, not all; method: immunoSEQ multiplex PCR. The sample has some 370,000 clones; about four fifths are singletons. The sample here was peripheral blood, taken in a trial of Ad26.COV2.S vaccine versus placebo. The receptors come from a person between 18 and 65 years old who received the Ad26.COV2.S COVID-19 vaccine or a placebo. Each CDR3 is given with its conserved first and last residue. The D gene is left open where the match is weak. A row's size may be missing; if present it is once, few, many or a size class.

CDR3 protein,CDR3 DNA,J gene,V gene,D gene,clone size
CASWTVDTQYF,TGTGCCAGCTGGACAGTGGATACGCAGTATTTT,TRBJ2-3,TRBV7-9,.,.
CASSFGPTTGGSEKLFF,TGCGCCAGCAGCTTTGGACCGACGACTGGCGGAAGTGAAAAACTGTTTTTT,TRBJ1-4,TRBV5-1,.,.
CASSSRGYGYTF,TGTGCCAGCAGTTCCCGCGGTTATGGCTACACCTTC,TRBJ1-2,TRBV12-3/TRBV12-4,.,.
CASSPVQHQPQHF,TGTGCCAGCAGCCCAGTGCAACATCAGCCCCAGCATTTT,TRBJ1-5,TRBV27,.,.
CASSSTGDSPLHF,TGTGCCAGCAGCTCGACAGGGGACTCACCCCTCCACTTT,TRBJ1-6,TRBV7-9,TRBD1,.
CASSSGDYGYTF,TGTGCCAGCAGCTCAGGGGACTATGGCTACACCTTC,TRBJ1-2,TRBV7-9,.,.
CASSPLGADNEQYF,TGTGCCAGCTCACCACTGGGAGCGGATAACGAGCAGTACTTC,TRBJ2-7,TRBV18,.,.
CATRGTATGELFF,TGTGCCACCAGGGGGACAGCCACCGGGGAGCTGTTTTTT,TRBJ2-2,TRBV24-1,TRBD1,.
CASSPDRVYETQYF,TGTGCCAGCAGCCCGGACCGGGTATATGAGACCCAGTACTTC,TRBJ2-5,TRBV9,.,.
CASKPGQGYNEQFF,TGTGCCAGCAAACCGGGACAGGGCTACAATGAGCAGTTCTTC,TRBJ2-1,TRBV6-5,TRBD1,.
CASSLAVAGGMGETQYF,TGTGCCAGCAGCTTGGCCGTGGCAGGGGGCATGGGGGAGACCCAGTACTTC,TRBJ2-5,TRBV5-8,TRBD1,once
CASSLKGGSYNEQFF,TGTGCCAGCAGTTTAAAGGGGGGCTCCTACAATGAGCAGTTCTTC,TRBJ2-1,TRBV27,.,.
CASSFDSNQPQHF,TGTGCCAGCAGTTTTGACAGCAATCAGCCCCAGCATTTT,TRBJ1-5,TRBV5-6,.,few
CASTLATNEKLFF,TGTGCCAGTACCCTCGCAACTAATGAAAAACTGTTTTTT,TRBJ1-4,TRBV2,.,.
CASRDGRFSYNEQFF,TGTGCCAGCAGGGACGGGAGGTTCTCCTACAATGAGCAGTTCTTC,TRBJ2-1,TRBV14,TRBD2,.
CASSQDRLMNTEAFF,TGCGCCAGCAGCCAAGATAGACTTATGAACACTGAAGCTTTCTTT,TRBJ1-1,TRBV4-1,.,few
CASSPGGGTDTQYF,TGCGCCAGCAGCCCCGGGGGGGGCACAGATACGCAGTATTTT,TRBJ2-3,TRBV5-1,TRBD2,.
CASRSGHHEQYF,TGTGCCAGCAGATCGGGACACCACGAGCAGTACTTC,TRBJ2-7,TRBV4-2,.,.
CASSLGPGGEKLFF,TGCGCCAGCAGCCTGGGGCCAGGGGGGGAAAAACTGTTTTTT,TRBJ1-4,TRBV4-1,TRBD1,.
CASSVQPQHF,TGTGCCAGCAGTGTCCAGCCCCAGCATTTT,TRBJ1-5,TRBV6-1,.,.
CASSLGGVPQHF,TGTGCCAGCAGCCTTGGGGGGGTCCCCCAGCATTTT,TRBJ1-5,TRBV12-3/TRBV12-4,.,.
CASSYTGELFF,TGTGCCAGCAGCTACACCGGGGAGCTGTTTTTT,TRBJ2-2,TRBV7-3,.,.
CASCVGALRGAFF,TGTGCCAGCTGCGTGGGGGCCTTACGGGGAGCTTTCTTT,TRBJ1-1,TRBV2,.,few
CAWSMGYEQYF,TGTGCCTGGAGTATGGGGTACGAGCAGTACTTC,TRBJ2-7,TRBV30,.,.
CASSKAPRTNTEAFF,TGTGCCAGCAGCAAAGCCCCCAGGACGAACACTGAAGCTTTCTTT,TRBJ1-1,TRBV21-1,.,.
CSVPRGLKAFF,TGCAGTGTTCCTAGGGGCTTGAAAGCTTTCTTT,TRBJ1-1,TRBV20-1,.,.
CASSQGVTGISYEQYF,TGCGCCAGCAGCCAAGGAGTGACAGGGATATCCTACGAGCAGTACTTC,TRBJ2-7,TRBV4-1,TRBD1,.
CASRTDRVGQPQHF,TGTGCCAGCAGAACTGACAGGGTTGGACAGCCCCAGCATTTT,TRBJ1-5,TRBV6-6,TRBD1,.
CASSLGSLPIPTGELFF,TGTGCCAGCAGCTTAGGCAGTCTTCCCATACCCACCGGGGAGCTGTTTTTT,TRBJ2-2,TRBV11-2,.,.
CASRALAGNNEQFF,TGCGCCAGCAGGGCCCTAGCGGGAAACAATGAGCAGTTCTTC,TRBJ2-1,TRBV4-1,TRBD2,.
CASSLSAGAFYGYTF,TGCGCCAGCAGCTTGAGCGCAGGGGCTTTCTATGGCTACACCTTC,TRBJ1-2,TRBV5-1,.,.
CASSEALGEGLSYGYTF,TGTGCCAGCAGTGAAGCGCTCGGAGAGGGGCTTTCCTATGGCTACACCTTC,TRBJ1-2,TRBV6-1,.,.
CASSLTGNEQFF,TGTGCCAGCAGTTTAACCGGCAATGAGCAGTTCTTC,TRBJ2-1,TRBV12-3/TRBV12-4,.,.
CASSQGAGATPYEQYF,TGCGCCAGCAGCCAAGGAGCGGGGGCCACACCCTACGAGCAGTACTTC,TRBJ2-7,TRBV4-3,TRBD2,.